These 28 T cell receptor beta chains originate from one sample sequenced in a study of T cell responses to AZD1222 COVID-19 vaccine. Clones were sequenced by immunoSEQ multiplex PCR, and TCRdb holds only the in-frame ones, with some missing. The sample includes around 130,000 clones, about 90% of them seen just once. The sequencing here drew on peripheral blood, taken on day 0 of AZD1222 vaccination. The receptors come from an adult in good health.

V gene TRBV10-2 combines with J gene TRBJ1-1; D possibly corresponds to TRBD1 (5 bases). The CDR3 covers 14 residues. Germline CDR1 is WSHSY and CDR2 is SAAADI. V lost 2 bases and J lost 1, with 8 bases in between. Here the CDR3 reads CASSEVRGNTEAFF. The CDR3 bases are TGCGCCAGCAGTGAGGTGAGGGGGAACACTGAAGCTTTCTTT.

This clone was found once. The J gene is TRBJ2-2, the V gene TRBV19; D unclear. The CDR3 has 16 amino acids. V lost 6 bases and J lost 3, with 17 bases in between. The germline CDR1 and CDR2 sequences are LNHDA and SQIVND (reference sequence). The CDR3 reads CASSPLRFGDTGELFF. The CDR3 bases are TGTGCCAGTAGCCCTCTTCGTTTTGGGGACACCGGGGAGCTGTTTTTT. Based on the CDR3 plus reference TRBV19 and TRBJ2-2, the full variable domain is DGGITQSPKYLFRKEGQNVTLSCEQNLNHDAMYWYRQDPGQGLRLIYYSQIVNDFQKGDIAEGYSVSREKKESFPLTVTSAQKNPTAFYLCASSPLRFGDTGELFFGEGSRLTVL.

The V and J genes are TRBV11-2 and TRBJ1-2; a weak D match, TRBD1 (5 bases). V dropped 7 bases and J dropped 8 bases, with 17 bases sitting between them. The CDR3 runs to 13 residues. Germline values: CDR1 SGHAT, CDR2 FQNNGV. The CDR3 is CASTQWGRGGYTF. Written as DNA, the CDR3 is TGTGCCAGCACCCAGTGGGGCCGGGGGGGCTACACCTTC.

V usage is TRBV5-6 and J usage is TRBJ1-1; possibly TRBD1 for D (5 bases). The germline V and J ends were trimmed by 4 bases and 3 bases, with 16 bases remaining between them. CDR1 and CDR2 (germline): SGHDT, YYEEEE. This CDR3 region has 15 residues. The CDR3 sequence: CASSQGQGLDTEAFF. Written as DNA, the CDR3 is TGTGCCAGCAGCCAAGGTCAGGGCTTGGACACTGAAGCTTTCTTT.

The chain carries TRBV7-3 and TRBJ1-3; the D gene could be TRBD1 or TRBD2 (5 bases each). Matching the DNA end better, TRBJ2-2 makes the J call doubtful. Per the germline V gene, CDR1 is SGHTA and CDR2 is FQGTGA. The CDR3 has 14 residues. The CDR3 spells CASSWDHNTGELFF. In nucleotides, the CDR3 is TGTGCCAGCAGCTGGGACCACAACACCGGGGAGCTGTTTTTT.

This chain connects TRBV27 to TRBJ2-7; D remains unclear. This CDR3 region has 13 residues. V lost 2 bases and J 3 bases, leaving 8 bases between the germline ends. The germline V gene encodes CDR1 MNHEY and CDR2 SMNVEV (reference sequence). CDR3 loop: CASSLRQDYEQYF. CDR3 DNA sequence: TGTGCCAGCAGTTTAAGGCAGGACTACGAGCAGTACTTC.

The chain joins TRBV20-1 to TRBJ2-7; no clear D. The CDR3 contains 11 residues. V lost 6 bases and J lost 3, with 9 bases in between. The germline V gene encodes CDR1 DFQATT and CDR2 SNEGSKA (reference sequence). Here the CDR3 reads CSAPTNYEQYF. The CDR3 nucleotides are TGCAGTGCCCCGACCAACTACGAGCAGTACTTC.

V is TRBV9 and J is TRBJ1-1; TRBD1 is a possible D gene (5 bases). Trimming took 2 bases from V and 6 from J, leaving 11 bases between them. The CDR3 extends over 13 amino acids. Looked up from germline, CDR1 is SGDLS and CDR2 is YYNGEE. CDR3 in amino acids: CASSVTRDAEAFF. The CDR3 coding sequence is TGTGCCAGCAGCGTTACTAGGGACGCTGAAGCTTTCTTT.

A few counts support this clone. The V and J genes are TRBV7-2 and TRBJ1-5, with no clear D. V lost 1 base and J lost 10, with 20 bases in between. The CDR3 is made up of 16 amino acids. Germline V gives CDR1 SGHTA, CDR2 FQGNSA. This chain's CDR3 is CASSLVGSGSGQPQHF. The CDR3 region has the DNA TGTGCCAGCAGCTTAGTTGGGTCCGGGAGTGGGCAACCCCAGCATTTT. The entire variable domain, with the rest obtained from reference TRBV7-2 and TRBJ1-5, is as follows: GAGVSQSPSNKVTEKGKDVELRCDPISGHTALYWYRQSLGQGLEFLIYFQGNSAPDKSGLPSDRFSAERTGGSVSTLTIQRTQQEDSAVYLCASSLVGSGSGQPQHFGDGTRLSIL.

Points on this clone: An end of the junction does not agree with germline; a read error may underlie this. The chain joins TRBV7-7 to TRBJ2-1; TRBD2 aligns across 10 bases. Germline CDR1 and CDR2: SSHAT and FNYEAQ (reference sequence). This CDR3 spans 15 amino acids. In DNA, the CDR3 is TGTGCTAGCAGCTTAGTCGGGACTAGCGCCAGTGAGCAGTTCTTC. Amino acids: CASSLVGTSASEQFF.

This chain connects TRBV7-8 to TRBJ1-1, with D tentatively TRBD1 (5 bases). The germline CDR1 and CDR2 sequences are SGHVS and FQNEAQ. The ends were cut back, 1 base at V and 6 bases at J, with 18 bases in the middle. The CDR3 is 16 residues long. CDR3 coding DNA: TGTGCCAGCAGCTTAGAAACGTTGACAGTCAGGGCTGAAGCTTTCTTT. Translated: CASSLETLTVRAEAFF.

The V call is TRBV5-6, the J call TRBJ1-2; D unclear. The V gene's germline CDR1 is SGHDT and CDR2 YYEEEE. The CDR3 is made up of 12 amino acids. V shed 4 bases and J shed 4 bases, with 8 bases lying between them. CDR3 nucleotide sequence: TGTGCCAGCAGCGCGAGCTTCTATGGCTACACCTTC. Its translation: CASSASFYGYTF.

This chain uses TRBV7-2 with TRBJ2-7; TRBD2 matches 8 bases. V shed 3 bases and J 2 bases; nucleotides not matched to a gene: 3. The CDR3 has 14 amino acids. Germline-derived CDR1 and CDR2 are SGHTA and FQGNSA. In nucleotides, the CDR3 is TGTGCCAGCAGCTTCTTAGCGGGGACCTACGAGCAGTACTTC. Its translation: CASSFLAGTYEQYF.

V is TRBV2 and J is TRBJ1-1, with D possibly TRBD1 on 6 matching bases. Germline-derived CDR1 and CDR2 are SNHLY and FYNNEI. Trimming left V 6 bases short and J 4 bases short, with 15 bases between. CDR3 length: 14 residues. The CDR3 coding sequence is TGTGCCAGCAGGACGGACAGCTCGGCCACTGAAGCTTTCTTT. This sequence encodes CASRTDSSATEAFF.

CDR3: CASSSRDGTGVEKLFF. In DNA form, the CDR3 reads TGCGCCAGCAGCTCGAGAGACGGGACAGGGGTTGAAAAACTGTTTTTT. J is TRBJ1-4 and V is TRBV5-1, with 10 bases aligning to TRBD1. Germline-derived CDR1 and CDR2 are SGHRS and YFSETQ. The CDR3 runs to 16 residues. J lost 7 bases, V lost 3 bases, and 9 bases had no gene match.

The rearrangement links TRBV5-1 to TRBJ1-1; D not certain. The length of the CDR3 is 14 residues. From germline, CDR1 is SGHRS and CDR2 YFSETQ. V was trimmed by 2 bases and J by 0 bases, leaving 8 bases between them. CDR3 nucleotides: TGCGCCAGCAGCTTCAGTTCCATGAACACTGAAGCTTTCTTT. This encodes CASSFSSMNTEAFF. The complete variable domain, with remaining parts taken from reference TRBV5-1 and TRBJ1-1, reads KAGVTQTPRYLIKTRGQQVTLSCSPISGHRSVSWYQQTPGQGLQFLFEYFSETQRNKGNFPGRFSGRQFSNSRSEMNVSTLELGDSALYLCASSFSSMNTEAFFGQGTRLTVV.

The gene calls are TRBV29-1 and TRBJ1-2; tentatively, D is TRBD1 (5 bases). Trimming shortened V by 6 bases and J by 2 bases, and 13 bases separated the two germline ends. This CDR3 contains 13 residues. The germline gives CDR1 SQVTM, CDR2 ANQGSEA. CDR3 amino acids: CSVANRDNYGYTF. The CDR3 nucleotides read TGCAGCGTCGCCAACCGGGACAACTATGGCTACACCTTC.

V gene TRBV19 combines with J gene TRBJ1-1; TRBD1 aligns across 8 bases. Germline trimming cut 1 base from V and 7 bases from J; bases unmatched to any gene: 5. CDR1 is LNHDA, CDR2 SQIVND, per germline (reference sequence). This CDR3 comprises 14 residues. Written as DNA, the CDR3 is TGTGCCAGTAGTATAGGGGACAGGCCCCTTGAAGCTTTCTTT. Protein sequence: CASSIGDRPLEAFF.

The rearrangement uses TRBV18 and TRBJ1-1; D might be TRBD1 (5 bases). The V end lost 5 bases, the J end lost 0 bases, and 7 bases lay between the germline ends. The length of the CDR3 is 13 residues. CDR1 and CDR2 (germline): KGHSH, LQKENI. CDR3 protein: CASSGDLNTEAFF. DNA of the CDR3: TGTGCCAGCTCAGGGGACTTGAACACTGAAGCTTTCTTT.

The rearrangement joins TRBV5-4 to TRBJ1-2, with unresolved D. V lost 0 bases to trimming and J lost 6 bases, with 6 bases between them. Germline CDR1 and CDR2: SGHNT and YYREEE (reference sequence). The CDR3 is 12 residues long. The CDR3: CASSLDRNGYTF. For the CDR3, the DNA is TGTGCCAGCAGCTTGGATCGGAATGGCTACACCTTC.

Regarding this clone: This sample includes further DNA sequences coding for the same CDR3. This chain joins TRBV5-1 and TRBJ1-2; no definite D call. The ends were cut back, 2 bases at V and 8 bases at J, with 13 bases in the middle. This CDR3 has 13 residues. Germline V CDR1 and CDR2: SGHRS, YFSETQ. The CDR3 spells CASSFNGERGYTF. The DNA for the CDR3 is TGCGCCAGCAGCTTCAACGGGGAGAGGGGCTACACCTTC. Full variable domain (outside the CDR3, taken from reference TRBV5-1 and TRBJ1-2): KAGVTQTPRYLIKTRGQQVTLSCSPISGHRSVSWYQQTPGQGLQFLFEYFSETQRNKGNFPGRFSGRQFSNSRSEMNVSTLELGDSALYLCASSFNGERGYTFGSGTRLTVV.

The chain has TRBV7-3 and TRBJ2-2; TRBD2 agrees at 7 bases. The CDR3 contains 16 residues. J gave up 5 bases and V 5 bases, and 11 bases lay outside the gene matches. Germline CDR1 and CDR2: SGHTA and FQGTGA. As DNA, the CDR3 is TGTGCCAGCAGCCTCGAGGCGGGAGTTCGGACCGGGGAGCTGTTTTTT. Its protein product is CASSLEAGVRTGELFF.

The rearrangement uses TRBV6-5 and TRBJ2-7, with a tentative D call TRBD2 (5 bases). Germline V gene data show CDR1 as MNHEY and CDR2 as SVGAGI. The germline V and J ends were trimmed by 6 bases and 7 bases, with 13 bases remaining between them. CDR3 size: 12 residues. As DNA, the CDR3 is TGTGCCAGCAGCCACACTCCGGGGGAGCAGTACTTC. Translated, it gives CASSHTPGEQYF.

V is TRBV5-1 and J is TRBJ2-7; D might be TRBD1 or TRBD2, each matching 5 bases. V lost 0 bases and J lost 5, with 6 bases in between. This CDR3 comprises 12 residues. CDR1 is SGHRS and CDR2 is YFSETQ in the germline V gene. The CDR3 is CASSLGDDEQYF. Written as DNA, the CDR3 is TGCGCCAGCAGCTTGGGGGACGACGAGCAGTACTTC. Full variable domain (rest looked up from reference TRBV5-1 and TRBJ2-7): KAGVTQTPRYLIKTRGQQVTLSCSPISGHRSVSWYQQTPGQGLQFLFEYFSETQRNKGNFPGRFSGRQFSNSRSEMNVSTLELGDSALYLCASSLGDDEQYFGPGTRLTVT.

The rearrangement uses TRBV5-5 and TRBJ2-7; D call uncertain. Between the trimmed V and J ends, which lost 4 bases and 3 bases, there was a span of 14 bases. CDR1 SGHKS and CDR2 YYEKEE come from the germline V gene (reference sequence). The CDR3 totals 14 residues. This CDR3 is CASSPLFRDYEQYF. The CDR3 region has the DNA TGTGCCAGCAGCCCCTTATTCAGAGACTACGAGCAGTACTTC.

CDR3 protein: CASSLGPTEAFF. CDR3 bases: TGCGCCAGCAGCTTGGGGCCCACTGAAGCTTTCTTT. The rearrangement links TRBV5-1 to TRBJ1-1; no definite D call. V shed 0 bases and J shed 4 bases, with 4 bases lying between them. The V gene's germline CDR1 is SGHRS and CDR2 YFSETQ. The CDR3 has 12 amino acids.

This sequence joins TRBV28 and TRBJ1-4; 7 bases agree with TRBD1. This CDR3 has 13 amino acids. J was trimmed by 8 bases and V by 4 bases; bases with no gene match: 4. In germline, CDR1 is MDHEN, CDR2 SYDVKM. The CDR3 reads CASSSTGPEKLFF. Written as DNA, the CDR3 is TGTGCCAGCAGTTCGACAGGGCCAGAAAAACTGTTTTTT.

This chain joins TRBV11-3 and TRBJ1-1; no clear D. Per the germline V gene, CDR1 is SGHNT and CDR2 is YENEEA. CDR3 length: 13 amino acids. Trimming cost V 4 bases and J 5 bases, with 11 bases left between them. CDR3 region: CASSSTAWTEAFF. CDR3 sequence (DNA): TGTGCCAGCAGCTCCACGGCATGGACTGAAGCTTTCTTT.